The 10 T cell receptor beta chains below all came from one sample that was sequenced in a study of regulatory T cells in long-lasting Graves disease (dated by TCRdb to the early 2020s). The method behind the library was multiplex PCR. The sequencer was an Illumina HiSeq 4000. To build TCR beta libraries, CDR3 regions were amplified by Arm-PCR using iRepertoire HTBI primers. TCRdb handled the public reads itself, with Q25 trimming in fastp and clone calling in MiXCR, and kept productive beta chains. Each entry is one CDR3 protein sequence, shown with its most common DNA and genes. The sample table records about 540,000 distinct CDR3 sequences; approximately 15% of these occur just once. Of the sample, roughly 9.7% falls within the top ten clones. According to the study, the label for this sample's time point signals: newly diagnosed GD, antithyroid drugs for less than 3 months. For both TCR sequencing and RNA sequencing, RNA was extracted from PBMCs in TRIzol.

This sample also belongs to another study, concerning T cells in Graves' hyperthyroidism and ophthalmopathy.

The specimen was peripheral blood mononuclear cells (PBMCs), collected at new diagnosis, from a patient treated with antithyroid drugs. The receptors originated from a man aged 25 to 40 with Graves disease. Donor details come from another sample of the same person, matched by shared clones.

There are many counts of this clonotype. The CDR3, as DNA: TGTGCCTGGAGCTTTCGGACTAGCGGAGAAGAGACCCAGTACTTC. Amino acid sequence: CAWSFRTSGEETQYF. The chain is built from TRBV30 and TRBJ2-5, with 10 bases matching TRBD2. Germline V gives CDR1 GTSNPN, CDR2 SVGIG (reference sequence). With 3 bases clipped from V and 3 bases from J, the junction kept 7 bases outside the gene matches. The CDR3 has 15 residues.

At least ten counts were recorded for this clonotype. The chain recombines TRBV20-1 with TRBJ2-7, with 9 bases lining up with TRBD2. The V gene end was trimmed by 5 bases and the J gene end by 1 base; junction bases not matched to a gene: 3. The CDR3 totals 13 residues. Germline loops: CDR1 DFQATT, CDR2 SNEGSKA (reference sequence). CDR3 sequence reads: CSASGLASYEQYF. The CDR3 DNA is TGCAGTGCTTCGGGACTAGCATCCTACGAGCAGTACTTC.

The chain employs TRBV19 and TRBJ2-1, with 9 bases matching TRBD2. Germline trimming cut 8 bases from V and 9 bases from J; bases unmatched to any gene: 14. The CDR3 loop spans 15 amino acids. Germline CDR1 reads LNHDA; CDR2 reads SQIVND (reference sequence). Here the CDR3 reads CASASGSGRGREQFF. CDR3 coding DNA: TGTGCCAGTGCCTCAGGTAGCGGGAGAGGGCGTGAGCAGTTCTTC.

The sample holds many counts of this clonotype. The chain has TRBV7-9 and TRBJ1-3; 7 nucleotides align to TRBD1. Germline V gives CDR1 SEHNR, CDR2 FQNEAQ (reference sequence). The junction had 2 bases not matched to a gene; V was cut back by 4 bases and J by 2 bases. This CDR3 spans 14 amino acids. CDR3 bases: TGTGCCAGCAGCTCCGACAGGGCTGGAAACACCATATATTTT. Residues: CASSSDRAGNTIYF. The full variable domain, in which reference TRBV7-9 and TRBJ1-3 provide the parts outside the CDR3, is DTGVSQNPRHKITKRGQNVTFRCDPISEHNRLYWYRQTLGQGPEFLTYFQNEAQLEKSRLLSDRFSAERPKGSFSTLEIQRTEQGDSAMYLCASSSDRAGNTIYFGEGSWLTVV.

The gene calls are TRBV3-1 and TRBJ2-3, with TRBD2 identical over 8 bases. J gave up 2 bases and V 0 bases, and 4 bases lay outside the gene matches. Per the germline V gene, CDR1 is LGHDT and CDR2 is YNNKEL (reference sequence). CDR3 length: 16 amino acids. CDR3 amino acids: CASSQDTSGLTDTQYF. The DNA for the CDR3 is TGTGCCAGCAGCCAAGATACTAGCGGACTCACAGATACGCAGTATTTT.

This clonotype has at least ten counts. The V call is TRBV18, the J call TRBJ2-7, with 7 bases identical to TRBD2. This CDR3 is built from 14 residues. CDR1 and CDR2 from the germline V gene are KGHSH and LQKENI. V dropped 3 bases and J dropped 5; count of bases not matched to a gene: 7. In DNA form, the CDR3 reads TGTGCCAGCTCACCGCTAGCGGAGGGCCACGAGCAGTACTTC. Translation: CASSPLAEGHEQYF.

This clonotype was recorded at least ten times. This chain connects TRBV29-1 to TRBJ1-2, with D possibly TRBD1 on 6 matching bases. V was shortened by 6 bases and J by 8 bases, with 13 bases between the two germline ends. The germline V gene encodes CDR1 SQVTM and CDR2 ANQGSEA. The CDR3 is 11 residues long. The CDR3 coding sequence is TGCAGCGTCGTAACAGGGTCGGGCTACACCTTC. This codes for CSVVTGSGYTF.

The sample holds a few counts of this clonotype. The chain carries TRBV19 and TRBJ2-3; possible D gene TRBD2, 5 bases. V lost 5 bases and J lost 6, with 12 bases in between. The germline V gene has CDR1 LNHDA and CDR2 SQIVND (reference sequence). This CDR3 is built from 13 residues. Written as DNA, the CDR3 is TGTGCCAGTAGTTTAGCGTTTTTGGATACGCAGTATTTT. Amino acid sequence: CASSLAFLDTQYF.

The V gene is TRBV19, the J gene TRBJ1-1; a weak D match, TRBD1 (5 bases). V was cut by 1 base and J by 1 base, with 7 bases left in between. The CDR3 loop spans 14 amino acids. Germline V gene sequence: CDR1 LNHDA, CDR2 SQIVND (reference sequence). The CDR3 here is CASSIGQSNTEAFF. CDR3 in DNA: TGTGCCAGTAGTATAGGACAGTCGAACACTGAAGCTTTCTTT.

This clonotype was counted only a few times. The V gene is TRBV4-1, the J gene TRBJ2-1; 8 bases are shared with TRBD2. The germline gives CDR1 MGHRA, CDR2 YSYEKL. The ends lost 1 base at V and 4 bases at J; junction bases unmatched: 3. The CDR3 loop spans 15 amino acids. Here the CDR3 DNA reads TGCGCCAGCAGCCAAGGAGGGACTAGGTACAATGAGCAGTTCTTC. The encoded protein is CASSQGGTRYNEQFF.